This T cell receptor (beta chain) derives from a study of shared clonotypes between healthy human individuals (TCRdb year 2020). Looking at the study overall: The cohort comprised a couple of women and a few men aged 18 to 49 years. Per donor, three plates each were used for CD4 naive and CD4 memory, two for CD8 naive, and one for CD8 memory. To estimate repertoire size and how much clonotypes are shared between individuals, the study performed deep sequencing of blood TCR repertoires from 4 to 6 healthy adults. To increase sequencing depth and limit assay-specific biases, different laboratories used diverse techniques to prepare libraries and sequence TCR repertoires. Per donor, leukapheresis produced somewhere between about 0.94 and 9.5 billion PBMCs. The paper as a whole reports these results and caveats: Across four donors, approximately 4.9% of naive CD4, around 3.5% of naive CD8, 2.3% of memory CD4, and over 0.35% of memory CD8 clonotypes were shared. Clonotypes shared by all four sorted-subset donors showed higher generation probabilities than non-shared clonotypes. The small number of donors limited the genetic and exposure-history diversity represented. Incomplete sequencing was indicated by rarefaction of sorted-subset datasets, despite the large sequencing depth. Sampling was limited to blood, and TCR repertoires in tissue likely differ from TCR repertoires in blood. Pairwise subsampling led to the expectation that sequencing depth would affect the degree of clonotype sharing among donors. Estimated clonotype richness was generally larger for naive than for memory subsets.

The donors were healthy, HIV-negative adults with no recently reported acute infections or vaccinations. Every donor was a Caucasian adult living in Nashville, Tennessee, USA. CD4+ T cells were enriched by magnetic negative selection; naive cells were then positively selected on CD45RA, and the negative fraction formed the memory subset. Blood was obtained by leukapheresis, after which PBMCs were separated by Ficoll-Histopaque density gradient centrifugation and cryopreserved in liquid nitrogen vapor phase. Purity and quantity of every magnetically sorted T cell population were checked by analytical flow cytometry. Each sorted fraction had its genomic DNA isolated and then quantified by UV absorbance on a Nanodrop 2000c. Using the deep immunoSEQ assay, multiplex PCR amplified TCR CDR3 regions from genomic DNA. Genomic DNA extracted from each cell subset was distributed evenly over all wells of several immunoSEQ 96-well plates, and each plate served as one replicate. For sorted subsets, each replicate PCR was loaded with 200 ng genomic DNA, equivalent to 30,000 to 35,000 T cell genomes. The purified libraries were quantified using a Qubit 3.0 fluorometer, sized with a Bioanalyzer 2100, and then quantified again using the KAPA Library Quantification kit. Each immunoSEQ 96-well plate was sequenced on its own single-read 150-cycle Illumina NextSeq 550 flow cell. Turning to the authors' computational methods: Because the immunoSEQ output held only junctional sequences and lacked quality scores, the filtering could not match the filtering applied to full-length reads. Sequences were annotated with PyIR, a Python wrapper for IgBLAST v1.9, and V/J genes and CDR3 were assigned using IMGT germline references. Reads were removed for weak V/J assignments (E-value above 1e-6), missing CDR3, stop codons, out-of-frame junctions, or ambiguous translated residues. V3J clonotypes were defined by identical inferred V gene, J gene, and CDR3 amino acid sequence. Percentage overlap between repertoires was computed as shared unique clonotypes divided by the size of the smaller repertoire. Richness of each repertoire was evaluated using RTK rarefaction, the Chao1 estimator, and Recon v2.1 estimates of unobserved clonotypes. OLGA was used to compute generation probabilities for all TCRbeta clonotypes that the gDNA method yielded from a few donors. TCRdb provides this immuneACCESS table in a form limited to in-frame rearrangements. Some clones are lacking; in checked studies, under half of them reflect an unresolved V gene, and why the rest are absent is not known. D and trimming come from the DNA, and the V and J calls and clone size come from that table. For this sample there are about 2.3 million clones; 90% to 95% appear just once. The ten largest make up 0.39% of the sample.

As concerns this clone: Its antigen remains undetermined. No clone much larger than this one lies a single base away; base qualities are absent. Other DNA sequences from this sample encode an identical CDR3 as well.

The receptor was derived from a man aged 18-30 years in good health. Some clones in this sample may be carry-over from other donors' samples. Specimen: naive CD4+ T cells from PBMCs. The sample's cell subset or site, from its label and the paper: CD45RA+ positively selected.

In nucleotides, the sequence is TGTGCCAGCAGCCCATATCGCTCAGGGGCCTACGAGCAGTACTTC. The encoded protein is CASSPYRSGAYEQYF. This receptor chain uses TRBV7-2 and TRBJ2-7, with a tentative D gene TRBD1 over 6 matching bases. The germline ends are 16 bases apart after V is trimmed by 5 bases and J by 2 bases. The cysteine opens and the phenylalanine closes a CDR3 of 15 amino acids. Only the CDR3 DNA is retained, 45 bases long and in frame from the first base. The germline V gene encodes CDR1 SGHTA and CDR2 FQGNSA.